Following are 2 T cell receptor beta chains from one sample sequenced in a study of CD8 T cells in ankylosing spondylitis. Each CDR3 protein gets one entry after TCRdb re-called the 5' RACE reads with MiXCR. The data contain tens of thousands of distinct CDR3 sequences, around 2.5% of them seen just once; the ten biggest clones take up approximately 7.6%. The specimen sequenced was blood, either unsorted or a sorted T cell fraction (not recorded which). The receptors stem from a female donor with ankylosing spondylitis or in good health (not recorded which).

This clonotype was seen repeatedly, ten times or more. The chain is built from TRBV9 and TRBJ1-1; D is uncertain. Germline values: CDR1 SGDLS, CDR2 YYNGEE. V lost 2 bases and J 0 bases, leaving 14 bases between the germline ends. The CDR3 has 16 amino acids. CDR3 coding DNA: TGTGCCAGCAGCGTGGGCAGAACCACTTTGAACACTGAAGCTTTCTTT. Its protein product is CASSVGRTTLNTEAFF.

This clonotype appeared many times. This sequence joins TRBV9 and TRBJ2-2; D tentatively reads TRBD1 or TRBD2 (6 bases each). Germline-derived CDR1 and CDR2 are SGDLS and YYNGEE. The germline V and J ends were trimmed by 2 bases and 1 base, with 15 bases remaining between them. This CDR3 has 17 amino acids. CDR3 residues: CASSVLGGHQNTGELFF. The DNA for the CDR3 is TGTGCCAGCAGCGTGCTCGGGGGACACCAGAACACCGGGGAGCTGTTTTTT.